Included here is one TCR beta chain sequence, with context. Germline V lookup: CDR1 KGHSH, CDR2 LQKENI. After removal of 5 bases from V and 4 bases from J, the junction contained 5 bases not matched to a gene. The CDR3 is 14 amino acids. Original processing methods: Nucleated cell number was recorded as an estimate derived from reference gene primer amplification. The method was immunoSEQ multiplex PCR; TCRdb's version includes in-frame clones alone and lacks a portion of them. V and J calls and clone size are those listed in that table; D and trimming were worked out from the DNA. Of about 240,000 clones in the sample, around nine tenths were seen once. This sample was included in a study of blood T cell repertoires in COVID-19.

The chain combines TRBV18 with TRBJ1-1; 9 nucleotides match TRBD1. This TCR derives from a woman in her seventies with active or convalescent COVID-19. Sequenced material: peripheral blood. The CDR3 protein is CASSGQGTGTEAFF. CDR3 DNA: TGTGCCAGCTCAGGACAGGGGACGGGCACTGAAGCTTTCTTT.